This T cell receptor beta chain was sequenced in a study of blood T cell repertoires in COVID-19. Study-wide context: The study drew acute and convalescent COVID-19 samples from the United States, Italy and Spain. In each case, the material was cDNA or gDNA derived from T cells, B-cell-depleted T cells, or PBMCs.

Germline V gene data show CDR1 as SNHLY and CDR2 as FYNNEI. This CDR3 region has 16 residues. V dropped 7 bases and J dropped 1; count of bases not matched to a gene: 10. Original analysis: Quantification of nucleated cells was approximated via reference gene primer amplification. This table comes from immunoSEQ multiplex PCR, and its TCRdb copy is limited to in-frame clones, with some not included. That table gives V, J and clone size, and the DNA gave D and trimming. This sample has approximately 260,000 clones; about 88% occur once, and the top ten carry 2% to 2.5%. The specimen was peripheral blood. The TCR was taken from a woman aged 40 to 50 who had recovered from COVID-19. The gene calls are TRBV2 and TRBJ2-3; the match to TRBD1 covers 8 bases. Here the CDR3 DNA reads TGTGCCAGCAATACTGACAGGGGAGGCGGCACAGATACGCAGTATTTT. Translating gives CASNTDRGGGTDTQYF.